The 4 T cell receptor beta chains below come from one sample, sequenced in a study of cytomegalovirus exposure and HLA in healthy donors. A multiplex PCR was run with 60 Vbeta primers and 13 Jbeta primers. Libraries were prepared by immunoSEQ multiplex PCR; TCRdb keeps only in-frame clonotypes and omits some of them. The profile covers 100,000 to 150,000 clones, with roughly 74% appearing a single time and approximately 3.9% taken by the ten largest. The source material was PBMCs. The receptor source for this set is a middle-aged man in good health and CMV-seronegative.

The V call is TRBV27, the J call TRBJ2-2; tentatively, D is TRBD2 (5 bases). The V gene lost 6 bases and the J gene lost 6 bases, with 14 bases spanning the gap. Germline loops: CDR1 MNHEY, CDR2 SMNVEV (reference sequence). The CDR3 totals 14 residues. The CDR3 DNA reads TGTGCCAGCAGGGATATTACGGGATCCGGGGAGCTGTTTTTT. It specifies CASRDITGSGELFF.

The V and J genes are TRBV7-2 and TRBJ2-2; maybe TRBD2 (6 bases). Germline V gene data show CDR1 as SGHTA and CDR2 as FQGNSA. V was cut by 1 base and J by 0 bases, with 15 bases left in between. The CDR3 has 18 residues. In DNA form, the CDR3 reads TGTGCCAGCAGCTTAGGGGCGGGGATCGGGGCGAACACCGGGGAGCTGTTTTTT. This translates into CASSLGAGIGANTGELFF. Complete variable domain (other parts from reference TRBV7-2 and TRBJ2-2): GAGVSQSPSNKVTEKGKDVELRCDPISGHTALYWYRQSLGQGLEFLIYFQGNSAPDKSGLPSDRFSAERTGGSVSTLTIQRTQQEDSAVYLCASSLGAGIGANTGELFFGEGSRLTVL.

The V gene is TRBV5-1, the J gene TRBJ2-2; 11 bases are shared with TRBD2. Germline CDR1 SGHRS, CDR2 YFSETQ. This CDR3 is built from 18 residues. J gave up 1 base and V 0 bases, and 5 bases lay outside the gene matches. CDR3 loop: CASSLDPSGGRNTGELFF. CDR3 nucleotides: TGCGCCAGCAGCTTGGATCCTAGCGGGGGGAGGAACACCGGGGAGCTGTTTTTT.

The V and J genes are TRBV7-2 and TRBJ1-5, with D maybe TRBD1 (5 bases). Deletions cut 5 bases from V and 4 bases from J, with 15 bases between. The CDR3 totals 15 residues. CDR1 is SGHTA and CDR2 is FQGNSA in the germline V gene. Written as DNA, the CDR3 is TGTGCCAGCAGCCCCGGGTGGGGGGTAAATCAGCCCCAGCATTTT. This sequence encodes CASSPGWGVNQPQHF.